The source of this T cell receptor beta chain is a study of T-cell memory formation after mild COVID-19. The length of the CDR3 is 17 residues. Germline V lookup: CDR1 SGHKS, CDR2 YYEKEE (reference sequence). The V segment lost 4 bases and the J segment 6 bases; nucleotides outside the gene matches: 15. A single record per CDR3 protein comes from TCRdb applying MiXCR to the 5' RACE reads. The data contain over 350,000 distinct CDR3 sequences, roughly 26% of them seen just once; the ten biggest clones take up roughly 8.7%. The source of this sequence is an adult woman who had mild COVID-19 (a few samples of this study predate the infection). Cell type and time point are not known. This sequence joins TRBV5-5 and TRBJ1-1; 10 bases agree with TRBD1. The sample comprised PBMCs or a T cell subset sorted from them (not recorded which). Written as DNA, the CDR3 is TGTGCCAGCAGCCCATTTCGGGGACAGGGGTGGTCGGCTGAAGCTTTCTTT. This codes for CASSPFRGQGWSAEAFF.